This TCR beta chain was profiled in a study of CD8+ T cells in alopecia areata. In the study overall: Tofacitinib ran for 6 to 18 months before 6 months off drug.

General study results and limits: Sequencing of scalp samples also includes resident alphabeta T cells from normal skin.

V was cut by 7 bases and J by 1 base, with 17 bases left in between. CDR3 size: 14 residues. The germline gives CDR1 SQVTM, CDR2 ANQGSEA. Treatment denoted: oral pan-JAK inhibitor, 5-10 mg twice daily. Extracted RNA was reverse transcribed, and the resulting cDNA served as sequencing template. Assay used: immunoSEQ multiplex PCR; TCRdb lists only in-frame clones, some missing. Of tens of thousands of clones in the sample, approximately 28% were seen once. This clone was counted a few times. Its antigen is undetermined. This chain joins TRBV29-1 and TRBJ2-7, with D unclear. Material: CD8+ T cells sorted from blood, obtained at week 4, from a patient treated with tofacitinib. This clonotype was obtained from a human donor with alopecia areata. The CDR3 is CSAKSYGRSYEQYF. The DNA for the CDR3 is TGCAGCGCCAAAAGTTACGGCCGGTCCTACGAGCAGTACTTC.